The present T cell receptor beta chain was sequenced within a study of T cells expressing NK-cell markers. Study context: Sorted CD3+CD56-NKG2C+, CD3+CD56+NKG2C+ and CD3+CD56+NKG2C- T cells supplied the TCR beta repertoires. The authors sequenced eight donors, of whom seven were HCMV-seropositive and one was seronegative. Study-level results: It remained uncertain whether the expanded NKG2C+ T cell clones were specific for HCMV antigens.

Template switching by 5'RACE with UMIs generated the TCR beta cDNA. TCRdb reprocessed the 5' RACE reads and stores each CDR3 protein as one record, lacking DNA. The sample's table shows 400,000 to 500,000 distinct CDR3 sequences. The CDR3 has 14 residues. CDR1 and CDR2 (germline): SEHNR, FQNEAQ (reference sequence). In regard to this clonotype: Its antigen is undetermined.

This clonotype originated in a woman aged 18-69 years in good health. The sequencing input was blood T cells: a sorted CD56 or NKG2C T cell subset, CD4+ or CD8+ T cells, or bulk PBMC T cells (not recorded which). This chain links TRBV7-9 with TRBJ1-2. The CDR3 sequence: CASSFAGSFYGYTF.